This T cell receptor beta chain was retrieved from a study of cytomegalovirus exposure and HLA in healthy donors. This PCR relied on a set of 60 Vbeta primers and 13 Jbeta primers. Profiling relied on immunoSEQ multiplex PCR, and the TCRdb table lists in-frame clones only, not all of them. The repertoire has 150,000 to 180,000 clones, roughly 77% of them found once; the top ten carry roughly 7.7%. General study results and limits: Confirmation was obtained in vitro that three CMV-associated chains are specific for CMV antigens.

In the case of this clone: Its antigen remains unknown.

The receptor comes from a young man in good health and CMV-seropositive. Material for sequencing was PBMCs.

In nucleotides, the CDR3 is TGTGCCAGCAGTTTATCGGGAGGGCGCAATACGCAGTATTTT. Amino acids: CASSLSGGRNTQYF. This chain connects TRBV28 to TRBJ2-3; 8 bases are a match to TRBD2. The V gene end was trimmed by 1 base and the J gene end by 7 bases; junction bases not matched to a gene: 4. Germline CDR1 reads MDHEN; CDR2 reads SYDVKM. This CDR3 comprises 14 residues.